This record covers a single T cell receptor (beta chain). It lacks a known antigen. No base quality information exists; no much larger clone differs at one position. The record originates from a study of blood T cells in healthy people across ages (dated by TCRdb to between 2014 and 2017). Regarding the study in general: In model experiments, template switching captured roughly one uniquely barcoded TCR beta cDNA molecule for every two T cells. Age-related changes in TCR beta repertoire diversity were measured in the study by deep sequencing normalized with unique cDNA molecular identifiers. The donors were split into four age groups: young (average around 15 years), middle-aged (over 35), aged (roughly 65) and long-lived (approximately 89). To avoid experimental bias, donors of different ages were randomly spread across the sequencing lanes. Using the same blood draw, the study looked at two additional independent replicas of 1 million unique cDNA reads for two donors, one aged 18 to 30 and the other aged 80 or older.

Systemically healthy Caucasian individuals from Russia, over 30 in total and aged roughly 6 to 100 years, were included as donors. Each donor gave approximately 9.4 milliliters of peripheral blood, drawn into EDTA-treated Vacutainer tubes. PBMCs were isolated by Ficoll-Paque density-gradient centrifugation, with at least 7 million obtained per sample. Trizol reagent was used to extract total RNA from the PBMCs, yielding at least 5.5 micrograms per sample. The percentages of naive CD45RAhigh/CD27high T cells were determined by flow cytometry on a PBMC aliquot from every donor. Study-level results and caveats: Because donor CMV infection status was unknown, age-related changes in expanded clonotypes were potentially confounded. Estimates of total diversity from one million sequenced T cells were regarded as lower bounds and underestimates. Compared with the aged group, the long-lived group had more naive CD4+ T cells, fewer expanded clones and increased TCR diversity, a pattern suggesting age selection. A strong correlation was found between observed TCR beta diversity and the percentage of naive T cells measured by flow cytometry. Because profiling used bulk unsorted PBMCs, naive and antigen-experienced compartments could not be compared conclusively. Observed TCR beta diversity per million T cells fell roughly linearly with age, and a significant reduction was already apparent by age approximately 40.

Receptor libraries were prepared by 5' RACE. Instrument on record: Illumina HiSeq 2500. A second PCR of about 6 to 12 cycles was performed with a sample-barcoded 5' primer and a J-beta primer mix. A template-switch 5' adaptor carrying 12 random nucleotides introduced a unique molecular identifier onto each TCR beta cDNA molecule. Each sample yielded at least 2.5 million CDR3-containing paired-end reads. First-strand cDNA synthesis was performed from all RNA using the Mint cDNA synthesis kit, with priming by a TRBC-specific oligonucleotide. Following uracil-DNA glycosylase treatment, all cDNA underwent a first 18-cycle PCR with the universal primers M1SS and BC2_uni_R. Per the authors' processing: For normalization, 1 million high-quality reads were randomly selected from each sample, with every read carrying a distinct molecular identifier. Instead of being binned into consensus sequences, reads that shared molecular identifiers were thrown out. CDR3 identification, clonotype clustering and error correction used MiTCR with a Q25 quality threshold and the strictest error-elimination algorithm. A nonparametric unseen species model with Euler transformation was used to estimate lower-bound total TCR beta diversity. The public sequencing data were trimmed at Q25 with fastp and processed into clonotypes with MiXCR by TCRdb, which kept only in-frame beta chains. Each CDR3 protein gets just one entry, which takes the most common genes and DNA from the rows behind it. These V and J calls derive from TCRdb rather than the authors' analysis. In all, the sample holds fewer than 900,000 distinct CDR3 sequences, and roughly 43% of those were seen once. The top ten clones comprise under 25% of the sample.

The CDR3, from cysteine to phenylalanine, totals 13 residues. The read is trimmed to its CDR3 DNA, 39 bases read in frame from base 1. Sequences SGHDN (CDR1) and FVKESK (CDR2) are obtained from the germline V gene. V loses 7 bases at its end and J loses 5 bases; junction bases beyond the gene matches: 3. Sequenced sample: blood. This TCR was sampled from a woman aged 55-70 years in good health. The chain employs TRBV14 and TRBJ1-4, with 8 junctional bases fitting TRBD1. The DNA is as follows: TGTGCCAGCAACCGGGACAGGAATGAAAAACTGTTTTTT. This yields the protein CASNRDRNEKLFF.